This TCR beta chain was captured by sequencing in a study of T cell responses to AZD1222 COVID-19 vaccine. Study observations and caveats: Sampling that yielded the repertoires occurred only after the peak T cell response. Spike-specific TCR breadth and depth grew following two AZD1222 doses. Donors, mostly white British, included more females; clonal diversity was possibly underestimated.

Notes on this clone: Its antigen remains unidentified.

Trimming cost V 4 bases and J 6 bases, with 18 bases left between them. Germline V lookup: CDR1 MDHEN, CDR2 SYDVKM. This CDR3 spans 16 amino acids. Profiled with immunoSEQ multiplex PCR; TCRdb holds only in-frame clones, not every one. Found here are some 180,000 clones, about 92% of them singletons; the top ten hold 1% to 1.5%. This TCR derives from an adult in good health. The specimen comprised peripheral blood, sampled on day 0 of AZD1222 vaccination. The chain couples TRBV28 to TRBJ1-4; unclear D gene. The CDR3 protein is CASSSPTSPQDEKLFF. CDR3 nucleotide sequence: TGTGCCAGCAGTTCGCCGACGTCCCCGCAAGATGAAAAACTGTTTTTT.